The clone carrying this T cell receptor beta chain was seen repeatedly, ten times or more. These data are taken from a study of T cells in Graves' hyperthyroidism and ophthalmopathy. Study overall: The authors collected peripheral blood at initial diagnosis, before any treatment.

RNA transcripts were the template for amplifying TCR beta CDR3 regions. HTBI primers were the set used in a first-round RT-PCR of the TCR CDR3. MiXCR, applied by TCRdb to the multiplex PCR reads, yields one record per CDR3 protein. The table lists about 350,000 distinct CDR3 sequences, less than 20% of them singletons. PBMCs were derived from 10 ml fresh peripheral blood. The TCR comes from a woman aged 40 to 49 with Graves' ophthalmopathy. Sequencing was done on a sample of blood.

In nucleotides, the CDR3 is TGTGCCAGCAATATACTACAGGGGGCATTGGAGACCCAGTACTTC. Its protein product is CASNILQGALETQYF. The chain employs TRBV6-5 and TRBJ2-5; 9 nucleotides align to TRBD1. This CDR3 has 15 residues. The V gene's germline CDR1 is MNHEY and CDR2 SVGAGI. Losses at the gene ends were 7 bases for V and 5 bases for J; bases not matched to a gene: 11.